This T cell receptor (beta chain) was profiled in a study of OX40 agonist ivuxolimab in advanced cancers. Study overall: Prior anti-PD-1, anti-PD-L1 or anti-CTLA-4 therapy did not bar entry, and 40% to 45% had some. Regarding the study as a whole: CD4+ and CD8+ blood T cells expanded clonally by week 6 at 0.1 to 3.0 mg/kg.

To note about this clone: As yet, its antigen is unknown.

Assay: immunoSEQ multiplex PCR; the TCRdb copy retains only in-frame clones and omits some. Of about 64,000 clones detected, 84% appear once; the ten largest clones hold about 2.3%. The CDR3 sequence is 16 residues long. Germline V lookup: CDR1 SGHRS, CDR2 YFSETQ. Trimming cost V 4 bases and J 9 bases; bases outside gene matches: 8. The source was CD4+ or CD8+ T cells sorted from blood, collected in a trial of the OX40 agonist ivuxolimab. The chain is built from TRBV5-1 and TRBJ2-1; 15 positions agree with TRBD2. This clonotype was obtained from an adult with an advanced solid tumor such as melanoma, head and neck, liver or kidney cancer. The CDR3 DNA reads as TGCGCCAGCAGCCCGGGACTAGCGGGAGGCCCGAGTGAGCAGTTCTTC. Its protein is CASSPGLAGGPSEQFF.